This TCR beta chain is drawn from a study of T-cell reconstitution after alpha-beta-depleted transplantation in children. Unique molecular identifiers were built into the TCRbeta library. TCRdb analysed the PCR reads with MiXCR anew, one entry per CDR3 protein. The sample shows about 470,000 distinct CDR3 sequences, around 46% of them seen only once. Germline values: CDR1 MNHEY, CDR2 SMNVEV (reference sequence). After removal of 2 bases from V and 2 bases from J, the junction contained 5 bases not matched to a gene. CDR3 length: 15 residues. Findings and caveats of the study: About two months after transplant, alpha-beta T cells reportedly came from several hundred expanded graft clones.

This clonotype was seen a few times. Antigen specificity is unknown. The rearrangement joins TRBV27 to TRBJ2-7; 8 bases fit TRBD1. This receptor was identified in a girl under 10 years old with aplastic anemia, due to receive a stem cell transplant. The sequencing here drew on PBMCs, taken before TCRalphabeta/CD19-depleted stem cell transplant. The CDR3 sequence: CASSLGRGLTYEQYF. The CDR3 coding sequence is TGTGCCAGCAGTTTAGGCAGGGGGCTAACCTACGAGCAGTACTTC.